The 10 T cell receptor beta chains listed next were all sequenced from one sample in a study of beta chain features in type 1 diabetes. General study results and limits: In all four CD4+ subsets, TCRB CDR3 length was significantly, moderately reduced in type 1 diabetes.

These receptors lack a known antigen. Expressed TCRB transcripts were sequenced because the entire RNA isolate underwent reverse transcription. Profiled with immunoSEQ multiplex PCR; TCRdb holds only in-frame clones, not every one. The sample yields roughly 350,000 clones, roughly 9.8% seen once. Material: central memory CD4+ T cells from blood. The receptors come from a man between 25 and 39 years old with type 1 diabetes.

This clone was seen only a few times. CDR3 in DNA: TGCGCCAGCAGCCAAGGTGTACAAGAGACCCAGTACTTC. Translating gives CASSQGVQETQYF. The chain links TRBV4-3 to TRBJ2-5; no firm D call. The CDR3 runs 13 residues. Trimming removed 1 base at V and 2 bases at J, with 5 bases between. The V gene's germline CDR1 is LGHNA and CDR2 YSLEER.

This clone has at least ten counts. The rearrangement joins TRBV29-1 to TRBJ2-1, with TRBD2 as a possible D gene (6 bases). The CDR3 is made up of 13 amino acids. V was pared by 8 bases and J by 8 bases, with 19 bases between. Germline CDR1 is SQVTM and CDR2 is ANQGSEA. The CDR3 region is CSIAWGDLHEQFF. The CDR3 DNA reads as TGCAGCATTGCGTGGGGGGATCTCCATGAGCAGTTCTTC.

This clone showed up just a few times. The CDR3 DNA follows: TGTGCCAGCAGCTTAGATCAGGGCGGGACAGCGAACACCGGGGAGCTGTTTTTT. Protein: CASSLDQGGTANTGELFF. The V gene is TRBV7-2, the J gene TRBJ2-2; a possible D gene is TRBD1 (7 bases). The CDR3 runs to 18 residues. V lost 1 base to trimming and J lost 0 bases, with 15 bases between them. Per the germline V gene, CDR1 is SGHTA and CDR2 is FQGNSA.

This clone occurred a few times. This chain connects TRBV18 to TRBJ2-3, with 7 nucleotides matching TRBD2. V shed 3 bases, J shed 6 bases, and the junction held 6 bases outside the gene matches. This CDR3 has 14 residues. CDR1 is KGHSH and CDR2 is LQKENI in the germline V gene. The CDR3 loop reads CASSPPSGRDTQYF. CDR3 nucleotide sequence: TGTGCCAGCTCACCCCCCTCCGGGAGGGATACGCAGTATTTT.

The rearrangement joins TRBV4-3 to TRBJ2-3; 9 bases align to TRBD2. There are 17 residues in the CDR3. Trimming removed 0 bases from V and 0 bases from J; junction bases left unmatched: 4. CDR1 is LGHNA and CDR2 is YSLEER in the germline V gene. This CDR3 reads CASSQDLAGESTDTQYF. The CDR3 DNA reads as TGCGCCAGCAGCCAAGATTTAGCGGGAGAGAGCACAGATACGCAGTATTTT.

This clone was counted many times. This chain connects TRBV13 to TRBJ1-5; a possible D gene is TRBD1 (6 bases). V lost 5 bases and J lost 5, with 10 bases in between. This CDR3 comprises 13 residues. Germline-derived CDR1 and CDR2 are PRHDT and FYEKMQ (reference sequence). The CDR3 is CASSVDRDQPQHF. The CDR3 coding sequence is TGTGCCAGCAGCGTGGACAGAGATCAGCCCCAGCATTTT.

The chain couples TRBV6-1 to TRBJ1-1; D remains unclear. Per germline, CDR1 MNHNS and CDR2 SASEGT. This CDR3 spans 13 amino acids. Trimming took off 5 bases at V and 8 bases at J, with 15 bases between the two ends. The CDR3 protein is CASSPEPRGEAFF. DNA of the CDR3: TGTGCCAGCAGTCCCGAACCCCGCGGAGAAGCTTTCTTT.

The chain has TRBV30 and TRBJ1-3; D unclear. CDR1 and CDR2 from the germline V gene are GTSNPN and SVGIG (reference sequence). Trimming took off 3 bases at V and 4 bases at J, with 10 bases between the two ends. This CDR3 comprises 13 residues. CDR3 sequence (DNA): TGTGCCTGGAGCTACCCAGCGGGAAACACCATATATTTT. Protein sequence: CAWSYPAGNTIYF.

The chain links TRBV9 to TRBJ2-1; possibly TRBD2 for D (6 bases). Germline-derived CDR1 and CDR2 are SGDLS and YYNGEE. Trimming removed 0 bases from V and 0 bases from J, with 7 bases in between. The CDR3 is 15 residues long. CDR3 sequence: CASSVVGGSYNEQFF. The CDR3 bases are TGTGCCAGCAGCGTAGTGGGGGGCTCCTACAATGAGCAGTTCTTC. The whole variable domain, filled in from reference TRBV9 and TRBJ2-1, reads DSGVTQTPKHLITATGQRVTLRCSPRSGDLSVYWYQQSLDQGLQFLIQYYNGEERAKGNILERFSAQQFPDLHSELNLSSLELGDSALYFCASSVVGGSYNEQFFGPGTRLTVL.

This clone was detected a few times. V and J are TRBV28 and TRBJ2-2, with 7 bases lining up with TRBD2. Germline V gene data show CDR1 as MDHEN and CDR2 as SYDVKM. The V segment lost 5 bases and the J segment 6 bases; nucleotides outside the gene matches: 3. This CDR3 spans 13 amino acids. CDR3 sequence: CASSLGLAGELFF. CDR3 bases: TGTGCCAGCAGTCTCGGACTAGCCGGGGAGCTGTTTTTT. Using reference TRBV28 and TRBJ2-2 for the parts outside the CDR3, the full variable domain is DVKVTQSSRYLVKRTGEKVFLECVQDMDHENMFWYRQDPGLGLRLIYFSYDVKMKEKGDIPEGYSVSREKKERFSLILESASTNQTSMYLCASSLGLAGELFFGEGSRLTVL.